This T cell receptor (beta chain) was retrieved from a study of blood T cells in healthy people across ages. This CDR3 region has 16 residues. Germline CDR1 SEHNR, CDR2 FQNEAQ (reference sequence). A J-beta primer mix and a sample-barcoded 5' primer were used in a second PCR of about 6 to 12 cycles. TCRdb fed the 5' RACE reads into MiXCR, producing one record per CDR3 protein. The sample consists of over 1,200,000 distinct CDR3 sequences, around 59% of them appearing once. This chain connects TRBV7-9 to TRBJ2-4; TRBD2 matches at 10 bases. The DNA matches TRBJ2-5 better at its end, which makes the J call doubtful. The sequence came from a man between 18 and 29 years old in good health. Sequencing used blood. The CDR3 sequence: CASSLDGLAGVETQYF. Here the CDR3 DNA reads TGTGCCAGCAGCTTAGATGGCCTAGCGGGAGTAGAGACCCAGTACTTC.